One and the same sample provided the 24 T cell receptor beta chains below, sequenced in a study of Ad26.COV2.S vaccination and SARS-CoV-2 variants. Noted treatment: roughly 20 received Ad26.COV2.S at low or high dose, single or two shots; roughly five received placebo; per-sample allocation not given. At day 63 after the first vaccine or placebo injection, samples were drawn. Sequencing was performed with immunoSEQ multiplex PCR; in TCRdb, only in-frame clones are kept and a portion is missing. In the table there are around 400,000 clones, around four fifths of which are singletons. Source: peripheral blood, taken in a trial of Ad26.COV2.S vaccine versus placebo. These receptors were collected from a person between 18 and 65 years old who received the Ad26.COV2.S COVID-19 vaccine or a placebo.

The V call is TRBV30, the J call TRBJ1-5, with a weak D call TRBD1 (6 bases). CDR3 length: 16 amino acids. Germline CDR1 reads GTSNPN; CDR2 reads SVGIG (reference sequence). Deletions cut 1 base from V and 7 bases from J, with 20 bases between. CDR3 DNA: TGTGCCTGGAGTGCCATGGGAGGGGGAAGAGAACAGCCCCAGCATTTT. Translated: CAWSAMGGGREQPQHF.

The chain couples TRBV6-6 to TRBJ1-4; TRBD1 aligns across 8 bases. After removal of 3 bases from V and 7 bases from J, the junction contained 10 bases not matched to a gene. Germline CDR1 MNHNY, CDR2 SVGAGI (reference sequence). The CDR3 is 16 residues long. CDR3 nucleotides: TGTGCCAGCAGTTATCTCCGAGACAGGGGTAGTGAAAAACTGTTTTTT. It specifies CASSYLRDRGSEKLFF.

The CDR3: CASTAGTNTGELFF. In DNA form, the CDR3 reads TGTGCCAGCACTGCGGGAACGAACACCGGGGAGCTGTTTTTT. The J gene is TRBJ2-2, the V gene TRBV7-9; maybe TRBD2 (6 bases). The CDR3 is made up of 14 amino acids. Germline lookup yields CDR1 SEHNR and CDR2 FQNEAQ (reference sequence). The V gene lost 7 bases and the J gene lost 0 bases, with 9 bases spanning the gap.

This clone has only one observation. The chain uses TRBV5-1 and TRBJ2-7, with D hard to call. The V and J ends lost 1 base and 1 base respectively, with 6 bases between them. Germline V gives CDR1 SGHRS, CDR2 YFSETQ. The CDR3 has 13 amino acids. Here the CDR3 reads CASSLSRSYEQYF. Written as DNA, the CDR3 is TGCGCCAGCAGCTTGTCTAGGTCCTACGAGCAGTACTTC.

The chain carries TRBV15 and TRBJ2-1; a possible D gene is TRBD1 (5 bases). Germline lookup yields CDR1 LNHNV and CDR2 YYDKDF (reference sequence). The V and J ends lost 0 bases and 7 bases respectively, with 16 bases between them. The CDR3 spans 16 residues. Here the CDR3 DNA reads TGTGCCACCAGCAGAGATCCCGGTCAGGGTGAGAATGAGCAGTTCTTC. Translation gives CATSRDPGQGENEQFF.

The chain uses TRBV13 and TRBJ1-6; D gene uncertain. CDR3 length: 15 residues. The V gene's germline CDR1 is PRHDT and CDR2 FYEKMQ (reference sequence). V was cut by 5 bases and J by 9 bases, with 17 bases left in between. The DNA of the CDR3 is TGTGCCAGCAGCGCCAGGACGGTCTATGGTTCACCCCTCCACTTT. It encodes CASSARTVYGSPLHF. Combining the CDR3 with reference TRBV13 and TRBJ1-6 gives the whole variable domain AAGVIQSPRHLIKEKRETATLKCYPIPRHDTVYWYQQGPGQDPQFLISFYEKMQSDKGSIPDRFSAQQFSDYHSELNMSSLELGDSALYFCASSARTVYGSPLHFGNGTRLTVT.

This chain links TRBV3-1 (or the pseudogene TRBV3-2) with TRBJ1-6; TRBD1 might be the D (5 bases). This CDR3 is 15 amino acids long. The V gene's germline CDR1 is LGHDT and CDR2 YNNKEL (reference sequence). V was cut by 5 bases and J by 3 bases, with 11 bases left in between. CDR3 sequence (DNA): TGTGCCAGCAGCGTTTTGGGGGTCTATAATTCACCCCTCCACTTT. It codes for CASSVLGVYNSPLHF.

The rearrangement links TRBV5-4 to TRBJ1-2; D is undetermined. Germline V gives CDR1 SGHNT, CDR2 YYREEE (reference sequence). The CDR3 totals 13 residues. The germline V and J ends were trimmed by 2 bases and 5 bases, with 10 bases remaining between them. Here the CDR3 DNA reads TGTGCCAGCAGCTTCTCGCCTTCTTATGGCTACACCTTC. Protein product: CASSFSPSYGYTF.

V is TRBV19 and J is TRBJ1-4, with D uncertain. CDR1 LNHDA and CDR2 SQIVND come from the germline V gene (reference sequence). The V and J ends lost 6 bases and 7 bases respectively, with 18 bases between them. This CDR3 is built from 15 residues. The CDR3 sequence: CASRGRDGPGEKLFF. CDR3 in DNA: TGTGCCAGTAGAGGACGGGATGGACCTGGTGAAAAACTGTTTTTT.

The V gene is TRBV7-2, the J gene TRBJ2-1; maybe TRBD2 (6 bases). Trimming removed 6 bases from V and 11 bases from J, with 14 bases in between. The CDR3 loop spans 12 amino acids. The V gene's germline CDR1 is SGHTA and CDR2 FQGNSA. CDR3 nucleotides: TGTGCCAGCAGGTCCCTTACTAGCAAGCAGTTCTTC. It specifies CASRSLTSKQFF. The entire variable domain, with the rest obtained from reference TRBV7-2 and TRBJ2-1, is as follows: GAGVSQSPSNKVTEKGKDVELRCDPISGHTALYWYRQSLGQGLEFLIYFQGNSAPDKSGLPSDRFSAERTGGSVSTLTIQRTQQEDSAVYLCASRSLTSKQFFGPGTRLTVL.

This rearrangement joins TRBV7-9 to TRBJ1-5, with 9 bases lining up with TRBD1. CDR1 and CDR2 (germline): SEHNR, FQNEAQ (reference sequence). There are 15 residues in the CDR3. J lost 5 bases, V lost 1 base, and 3 bases had no gene match. The CDR3 nucleotides read TGTGCCAGCAGCTTAGGGGACAGGGTCCATCAGCCCCAGCATTTT. Residues: CASSLGDRVHQPQHF.

The genes are TRBV2 and TRBJ2-7; D is tentatively TRBD1 or TRBD2 (5 bases each). The length of the CDR3 is 13 residues. Germline CDR1 is SNHLY and CDR2 is FYNNEI. The germline V and J ends were trimmed by 3 bases and 3 bases, with 9 bases remaining between them. The CDR3 spells CASSEGVGYEQYF. CDR3 nucleotides: TGTGCCAGCAGTGAGGGGGTCGGCTACGAGCAGTACTTC.

This sequence joins TRBV2 and TRBJ2-3, with D possibly TRBD2 on 6 matching bases. Germline V gene lookup returns CDR1 SNHLY and CDR2 FYNNEI. The ends were cut back, 3 bases at V and 1 base at J, with 17 bases in the middle. The CDR3 is made up of 17 amino acids. The CDR3 coding sequence is TGTGCCAGCAGTGATCCCTTTAGCGGAGTTCGCACAGATACGCAGTATTTT. Amino acids: CASSDPFSGVRTDTQYF.

The table lists this clone with a few counts. The chain has TRBV3-1 (or the pseudogene TRBV3-2) and TRBJ1-2; D is unclear. The CDR3 totals 14 residues. Deletions cut 0 bases from V and 6 bases from J, with 11 bases between. Germline V gene data show CDR1 as LGHDT and CDR2 as YNNKEL (reference sequence). The CDR3 region has the DNA TGTGCCAGCAGCCAAGATTCGCGGGGTCATGGCTACACCTTC. This encodes CASSQDSRGHGYTF.

The rearrangement uses TRBV9 and TRBJ1-2; possibly TRBD1 for D (5 bases). With 4 bases removed from V and 8 bases from J, the gap between germline ends came to 15 bases. This CDR3 has 13 amino acids. Per germline, CDR1 SGDLS and CDR2 YYNGEE. The DNA for the CDR3 is TGTGCCAGCAGCTATGGGGGGTTAGAAGGCTACACCTTC. Its protein is CASSYGGLEGYTF.

This chain links TRBV6-5 with TRBJ1-6; D remains ambiguous. The germline CDR1 and CDR2 sequences are MNHEY and SVGAGI. V was shortened by 0 bases and J by 8 bases, with 11 bases between the two germline ends. The CDR3 length is 15 residues. Here the CDR3 DNA reads TGTGCCAGCAGTTACTCTTATCTGACGCATTCACCCCTCCACTTT. Translating it yields CASSYSYLTHSPLHF.

This chain uses TRBV30 with TRBJ1-4; D ambiguous. The CDR3 extends over 15 amino acids. Trimming took off 0 bases at V and 7 bases at J, with 15 bases between the two ends. CDR1 and CDR2 from the germline V gene are GTSNPN and SVGIG (reference sequence). The CDR3 DNA follows: TGTGCCTGGAGTGTATTAGGCCAGGAGGTTGAAAAACTGTTTTTT. Protein sequence: CAWSVLGQEVEKLFF.

Ten or more counts support this clone. V and J are TRBV2 and TRBJ1-5; no clear D gene. Trimming shortened V by 6 bases and J by 9 bases, and 12 bases separated the two germline ends. Looked up from germline, CDR1 is SNHLY and CDR2 is FYNNEI. This CDR3 has 12 residues. For the CDR3, the DNA is TGTGCCAGCAGCGGGAACCAAACGCCCCAGCATTTT. Its protein is CASSGNQTPQHF.

This chain links TRBV29-1 with TRBJ2-5; D is unclear. The V gene lost 3 bases and the J gene lost 5 bases, with 4 bases spanning the gap. CDR1 is SQVTM and CDR2 is ANQGSEA in the germline V gene. The CDR3 covers 10 residues. CDR3 coding DNA: TGCAGCGTTGAGTGGGAGACCCAGTACTTC. It translates to CSVEWETQYF.

V gene TRBV4-2 combines with J gene TRBJ1-6, with TRBD1 identical over 8 bases. Germline CDR1 and CDR2: LGHNA and YNFKEQ. Losses at the gene ends were 4 bases for V and 0 bases for J; bases not matched to a gene: 17. The CDR3 length is 21 residues. CDR3 DNA sequence: TGTGCCAGCAGCCTCCAGTTTGGGGCAGGGGGCCCCCTCTCCTATAATTCACCCCTCCACTTT. Translation gives CASSLQFGAGGPLSYNSPLHF.

The CDR3 protein is CASSPRGATNEKLFF. DNA for the CDR3: TGTGCCAGTAGTCCCCGCGGCGCAACTAATGAAAAACTGTTTTTT. The J gene is TRBJ1-4, the V gene TRBV19; D remains ambiguous. V was trimmed by 5 bases and J by 0 bases, leaving 10 bases between them. CDR1 and CDR2 (germline): LNHDA, SQIVND (reference sequence). The length of the CDR3 is 15 residues.

CDR3 nucleotides: TGTGCCACCAGCAGAGAAACGTTTTCGGCTCAAGAGACCCAGTACTTC. This gives the protein CATSRETFSAQETQYF. The chain has TRBV15 and TRBJ2-5, with D hard to call. Germline V gives CDR1 LNHNV, CDR2 YYDKDF (reference sequence). This CDR3 is built from 16 residues. V was shortened by 0 bases and J by 2 bases, with 13 bases between the two germline ends.

The chain is built from TRBV2 and TRBJ1-1; 9 bases agree with TRBD1. V gave up 6 bases and J gave up 0 bases; unmatched junction bases: 5. This CDR3 has 15 amino acids. Germline lookup yields CDR1 SNHLY and CDR2 FYNNEI. CDR3 nucleotide sequence: TGTGCCAGCAGGGACAGGGGCGGGGTGAACACTGAAGCTTTCTTT. This codes for CASRDRGGVNTEAFF.

The chain recombines TRBV5-1 with TRBJ2-5; tentatively, D is TRBD1 (6 bases). The V and J ends lost 0 bases and 3 bases respectively, with 9 bases between them. The CDR3 extends over 14 amino acids. Germline assignment: CDR1 SGHRS and CDR2 YFSETQ. The CDR3 loop reads CASSLGPGEETQYF. CDR3 DNA sequence: TGCGCCAGCAGCTTGGGGCCAGGGGAAGAGACCCAGTACTTC.